The 21 T cell receptor beta chains listed next were all sequenced from one sample in a study of T cell clonotyping in hematopoietic cell transplantation. TCRdb keeps only in-frame clones here, not all; method: immunoSEQ multiplex PCR. The table includes more than 20,000 clones, approximately 80% detected once. Time point denoted: recipient sample about 28 days before transplant, after cytoreduction. The sample was peripheral blood mononuclear cells, taken before stem cell transplant. The receptors were sampled from a woman in her sixties or seventies with acute myeloid leukemia. Some clones in this sample may be carry-over from other donors' samples.

The CDR3 loop reads CASSMTTPYEQYF. The CDR3 DNA sequence: TGTGCCAGCAGCATGACCACCCCCTACGAGCAGTACTTC. The chain joins TRBV7-2 to TRBJ2-7, with D hard to call. V was shortened by 5 bases and J by 2 bases, with 10 bases between the two germline ends. The CDR3 is 13 amino acids. CDR1 is SGHTA, CDR2 FQGNSA, per germline.

V and J are TRBV7-2 and TRBJ1-3, with no clear D. The CDR3 runs 14 residues. V was shortened by 4 bases and J by 0 bases, with 7 bases between the two germline ends. CDR1 and CDR2 from the germline V gene are SGHTA and FQGNSA. CDR3 sequence (DNA): TGTGCCAGCAGCTCCGGGGTCTCTGGAAACACCATATATTTT. It translates to CASSSGVSGNTIYF. Using reference TRBV7-2 and TRBJ1-3 for the parts outside the CDR3, the full variable domain is GAGVSQSPSNKVTEKGKDVELRCDPISGHTALYWYRQSLGQGLEFLIYFQGNSAPDKSGLPSDRFSAERTGGSVSTLTIQRTQQEDSAVYLCASSSGVSGNTIYFGEGSWLTVV.

V usage is TRBV11-2 and J usage is TRBJ1-4, with D hard to call. The germline V gene has CDR1 SGHAT and CDR2 FQNNGV. This CDR3 spans 15 amino acids. V was clipped by 6 bases and J by 7 bases, with 18 bases between them. For the CDR3, the DNA is TGTGCCAGCAGTGCCCTGGGAGGATACGGTGAAAAACTGTTTTTT. Encoded protein: CASSALGGYGEKLFF.

This sequence joins TRBV29-1 and TRBJ2-2; 7 bases are shared with TRBD2. Germline CDR1 is SQVTM and CDR2 is ANQGSEA. The CDR3 covers 15 residues. With 3 bases clipped from V and 3 bases from J, the junction kept 7 bases outside the gene matches. The CDR3 is CSVEGGRGYTGELFF. The DNA of the CDR3 is TGCAGCGTTGAGGGCGGGAGAGGGTACACCGGGGAGCTGTTTTTT.

The chain links TRBV28 to TRBJ1-2; no definite D call. The germline gives CDR1 MDHEN, CDR2 SYDVKM. The CDR3 is made up of 13 amino acids. V dropped 2 bases and J dropped 3 bases, with 7 bases sitting between them. DNA for the CDR3: TGTGCCAGCAGTTTAAAGGGCGACTATGGCTACACCTTC. Translating gives CASSLKGDYGYTF.

J is TRBJ1-2 and V is TRBV19; D is unclear. The CDR3 totals 12 residues. Trimming took off 11 bases at V and 2 bases at J, with 12 bases between the two ends. Germline values: CDR1 LNHDA, CDR2 SQIVND (reference sequence). The CDR3 DNA is TGTGCCTCCCGGAATTTGAACTATGGCTACACCTTC. This gives the protein CASRNLNYGYTF.

Only a few counts were recorded for this clone. The rearrangement joins TRBV5-1 to TRBJ1-2; D is uncertain. V was pared by 0 bases and J by 3 bases, with 3 bases between. Germline V gene lookup returns CDR1 SGHRS and CDR2 YFSETQ. This CDR3 region has 12 residues. CDR3 nucleotide sequence: TGCGCCAGCAGCTTGGCGGACTATGGCTACACCTTC. Translating it yields CASSLADYGYTF.

The rearrangement joins TRBV4-1 to TRBJ1-5, with no clear D. The germline CDR1 and CDR2 sequences are MGHRA and YSYEKL. CDR3 length equals 13 residues. V was clipped by 3 bases and J by 7 bases, with 10 bases between them. CDR3 in amino acids: CASSHPGNQPQHF. The CDR3 coding sequence is TGCGCCAGCAGCCATCCCGGTAACCAGCCCCAGCATTTT.

The chain has TRBV25-1 and TRBJ1-2, with TRBD1 as a possible D gene (6 bases). From germline, CDR1 is MGHDK and CDR2 SYGVNS. With 3 bases removed from V and 7 bases from J, the gap between germline ends came to 12 bases. This CDR3 is built from 13 residues. CDR3 DNA sequence: TGTGCCAGCAGTGAGGGGGGGGCGGTTGGCTACACCTTC. As protein: CASSEGGAVGYTF.

This clone was seen a handful of times. The chain employs TRBV7-9 and TRBJ2-7; either TRBD1 or TRBD2 may supply D (5 bases each). There are 14 residues in the CDR3. Germline CDR1 is SEHNR and CDR2 is FQNEAQ (reference sequence). The ends were cut back, 9 bases at V and 0 bases at J, with 15 bases in the middle. The CDR3: CASTRAGTSYEQYF. CDR3 nucleotide sequence: TGTGCCAGTACGCGTGCAGGGACCTCCTACGAGCAGTACTTC.

The CDR3 reads CASSPQTDTQYF. The DNA of the CDR3 is TGCGCCAGCAGCCCCCAAACAGATACGCAGTATTTT. This chain links TRBV5-1 with TRBJ2-3; D is undetermined. Germline loops: CDR1 SGHRS, CDR2 YFSETQ. CDR3 length: 12 amino acids. Trimming took 4 bases from V and 3 from J, leaving 6 bases between them.

The rearrangement links TRBV10-3 to TRBJ1-1; D remains ambiguous. The CDR3 covers 13 residues. Deletions cut 7 bases from V and 0 bases from J, with 9 bases between. Germline V gene lookup returns CDR1 ENHRY and CDR2 SYGVKD. The CDR3: CAIKLSLNTEAFF. CDR3 bases: TGTGCCATCAAACTGAGCTTGAACACTGAAGCTTTCTTT.

V usage is TRBV2 and J usage is TRBJ2-5; D remains ambiguous. This CDR3 region has 11 residues. V dropped 7 bases and J dropped 0 bases, with 3 bases sitting between them. From germline, CDR1 is SNHLY and CDR2 FYNNEI. CDR3 sequence (DNA): TGTGCCAGCACCAACCAAGAGACCCAGTACTTC. It codes for CASTNQETQYF. Full variable domain (missing parts from reference TRBV2 and TRBJ2-5): EPEVTQTPSHQVTQMGQEVILRCVPISNHLYFYWYRQILGQKVEFLVSFYNNEISEKSEIFDDQFSVERPDGSNFTLKIRSTKLEDSAMYFCASTNQETQYFGPGTRLLVL.

The chain couples TRBV5-4 to TRBJ2-5; D is undetermined. From germline, CDR1 is SGHNT and CDR2 YYREEE (reference sequence). This CDR3 spans 12 amino acids. With 3 bases removed from V and 5 bases from J, the gap between germline ends came to 8 bases. For the CDR3, the DNA is TGTGCCAGCAGCTCAAGTGATGAGACCCAGTACTTC. Amino acids: CASSSSDETQYF.

The chain combines TRBV25-1 with TRBJ1-1; D unclear. V lost 3 bases to trimming and J lost 8 bases, with 7 bases between them. Per the germline V gene, CDR1 is MGHDK and CDR2 is SYGVNS. The CDR3 runs 11 residues. Written as DNA, the CDR3 is TGTGCCAGCAGTGATTCGACCGAAGCTTTCTTT. Its protein is CASSDSTEAFF.

This clone was detected a few times. The chain employs TRBV5-1 and TRBJ1-1; 7 nucleotides line up with TRBD1. The CDR3 totals 14 residues. Germline CDR1 and CDR2: SGHRS and YFSETQ. V was clipped by 3 bases and J by 0 bases; unmatched bases: 2. DNA for the CDR3: TGCGCCAGCAGCTGGGGACAGATGAACACTGAAGCTTTCTTT. This codes for CASSWGQMNTEAFF.

The chain uses TRBV7-2 and TRBJ2-3; D not certain. The CDR3 extends over 12 amino acids. CDR1 SGHTA and CDR2 FQGNSA come from the germline V gene. V was clipped by 3 bases and J by 2 bases, with 3 bases between them. CDR3 DNA sequence: TGTGCCAGCAGCTTGTCCACAGATACGCAGTATTTT. Translated, it gives CASSLSTDTQYF.

J is TRBJ2-2 and V is TRBV6-4, with 10 bases fitting TRBD1. J gave up 3 bases and V 1 base, and 2 bases lay outside the gene matches. From germline, CDR1 is MRHNA and CDR2 SNTAGT. This CDR3 has 16 residues. In DNA form, the CDR3 reads TGTGCCAGCAGTGACTTGGGGACAGGGGACACCGGGGAGCTGTTTTTT. It encodes CASSDLGTGDTGELFF.

The chain uses TRBV28 and TRBJ1-5; a possible D gene is TRBD1 (5 bases). V was trimmed by 3 bases and J by 1 base, leaving 16 bases between them. The CDR3 length is 17 residues. CDR1 is MDHEN and CDR2 is SYDVKM in the germline V gene. CDR3 bases: TGTGCCAGCAGTTTTATATGGGGCGGGGGGAGCAATCAGCCCCAGCATTTT. Translating gives CASSFIWGGGSNQPQHF.

The rearrangement uses TRBV5-1 and TRBJ2-7; TRBD2 matches at 8 bases. Germline assignment: CDR1 SGHRS and CDR2 YFSETQ. V shed 4 bases, J shed 6 bases, and the junction held 15 bases outside the gene matches. The length of the CDR3 is 16 residues. CDR3 residues: CASSVGPGGLAVEQYF. CDR3 bases: TGCGCCAGCAGCGTTGGGCCGGGGGGGCTGGCGGTCGAGCAGTACTTC. Variable domain in full (rest from reference TRBV5-1 and TRBJ2-7): KAGVTQTPRYLIKTRGQQVTLSCSPISGHRSVSWYQQTPGQGLQFLFEYFSETQRNKGNFPGRFSGRQFSNSRSEMNVSTLELGDSALYLCASSVGPGGLAVEQYFGPGTRLTVT.

V is TRBV5-6 and J is TRBJ2-4, with D unclear. The length of the CDR3 is 11 residues. V shed 0 bases and J shed 15 bases, with 10 bases lying between them. Germline CDR1 is SGHDT and CDR2 is YYEEEE. The CDR3 loop is CASSLAAETYF. The CDR3 region has the DNA TGTGCCAGCAGCTTGGCCGCGGAGACGTACTTC.